These T cell receptor beta chains were read from a single sample in a study of post-analysis software for immune sequencing data. MiXCR, applied by TCRdb to the PCR reads, yields one record per CDR3 protein. The sample lists 450,000 to 650,000 distinct CDR3 sequences; 44% were seen once. Sequenced: blood. The receptor source for this set is a girl under 18 with multiple sclerosis. CDR3s include the opening cysteine and the closing phenylalanine or tryptophan. The listing skips clone size in some rows; elsewhere it reads once, few, many or a size class.

NA,TRBJ1-2,TRBV7-2,CASSIFGGGYTF
NA,TRBJ1-1,TRBV7-2,CASSLWGRNTEAFF
NA,TRBJ2-7,TRBV7-2,CASSLAGGGAYEQYF
few,TRBJ2-7,TRBV15,CATSRDTGTRDEQYF
NA,TRBJ2-7,TRBV10-2,CASSGPGTGRSYEQYF
NA,TRBJ2-7,TRBV10-1,CASSDKQGGSPYEQYF
NA,TRBJ2-3,TRBV29-1,CSVTDRMTDTQYF
NA,TRBJ2-7,TRBV7-9,CASSLALRTSGYEQYF
few,TRBJ2-7,TRBV6-5,CASSRLAGPYEQYF
NA,TRBJ2-4,TRBV7-3,CASSSGQGDDKNIQYF
NA,TRBJ1-1,TRBV29-1,CSVPGADTEAFF
few,TRBJ1-2,TRBV6-2/TRBV6-3,CASSQTASYGYTF
NA,TRBJ2-1,TRBV28,CASGVPDNEQFF
NA,TRBJ2-5,TRBV4-2,CASSQPNQGVQNNEQYF
NA,TRBJ2-7,TRBV3-1,CASSQDWGGEQYF
NA,TRBJ1-4,TRBV20-1,CSAGTDNEKLFF
few,TRBJ2-7,TRBV7-9,CASSTVSYEQYF
NA,TRBJ2-7,TRBV11-3,CASSHRDRTAYEQYF
NA,TRBJ2-1,TRBV28,CATGTPNPLDQFF
NA,TRBJ1-4,TRBV7-6,CASSLAVARGEKLFF
NA,TRBJ2-5,TRBV7-9,CASSRGTDPKETQYF
few,TRBJ2-3,TRBV12-3/TRBV12-4,CASSLAASGDISTDTQYF
NA,TRBJ1-5,TRBV28,CASRWGTGGRGNQPQHF
few,TRBJ2-7,TRBV4-2,CASSQDMGRDYEQYF
NA,TRBJ2-3,TRBV4-2,CASSQEGGGVTDTQYF